One sample yielded the 19 T cell receptor beta chains listed below, sequenced in a study of blood T cells in healthy people across ages. For the second PCR, which ran for about 6 to 11 cycles, a sample-barcoded 5' primer and a J-beta primer mix were used. TCRdb fed the 5' RACE reads into MiXCR, producing one record per CDR3 protein. The sample lists about 720,000 distinct CDR3 sequences, just under 25% occurring once. These sequences were also reported in another study, on T cells of mothers and their children.

The material sequenced was blood. The receptors stem from a boy between 10 and 17 years old in good health.

This clonotype has just a few counts. V usage is TRBV6-1 and J usage is TRBJ2-3; D might be TRBD1 (5 bases). The V gene lost 11 bases and the J gene lost 0 bases, with 21 bases spanning the gap. CDR1 and CDR2 (germline): MNHNS, SASEGT. This CDR3 has 16 amino acids. CDR3 region: CAATPSTALSTDTQYF. For the CDR3, the DNA is TGTGCCGCCACCCCCTCGACAGCGCTCAGCACAGATACGCAGTATTTT.

V usage is TRBV4-2 and J usage is TRBJ1-1, with D perhaps TRBD1 (5 bases). The V end lost 1 base, the J end lost 4 bases, and 13 bases lay between the germline ends. The CDR3 is made up of 15 amino acids. Per germline, CDR1 LGHNA and CDR2 YNFKEQ. CDR3 residues: CASSQASGSSTEAFF. CDR3 coding DNA: TGTGCCAGCAGCCAAGCGTCAGGGTCGAGCACTGAAGCTTTCTTT.

The CDR3 region has the DNA TGTGCCAGCAGCTCTCCGGGGGCTAGTCGTGGGAATGAGCAGTTCTTC. Protein: CASSSPGASRGNEQFF. V is TRBV7-2 and J is TRBJ2-1, with D possibly called TRBD1 or TRBD2 (6 bases each). The V gene lost 4 bases and the J gene lost 7 bases, with 20 bases spanning the gap. CDR1 and CDR2 from the germline V gene are SGHTA and FQGNSA. There are 16 residues in the CDR3.

The CDR3 here is CASSYLGPGSGYTF. DNA for the CDR3: TGTGCCAGCAGTTATCTCGGCCCGGGCTCTGGCTACACCTTC. This rearrangement joins TRBV6-2 or TRBV6-3 to TRBJ1-2; no clear D gene. V lost 3 bases and J 7 bases, leaving 15 bases between the germline ends. The germline CDR1 and CDR2 sequences are MNHEY and SVGEGT. This CDR3 spans 14 amino acids.

This clonotype has a handful of counts. This chain connects TRBV11-2 to TRBJ2-3; 10 nucleotides align to TRBD1. Trimming cost V 3 bases and J 6 bases; bases outside gene matches: 9. Germline V CDR1 and CDR2: SGHAT, FQNNGV. The CDR3 covers 16 residues. This CDR3 reads CASSFKGQGVRDTQYF. As DNA, the CDR3 is TGTGCCAGCAGCTTCAAAGGACAGGGGGTTCGGGATACGCAGTATTTT.

This sequence joins TRBV27 and TRBJ1-1; D is uncertain. The V gene's germline CDR1 is MNHEY and CDR2 SMNVEV (reference sequence). The ends were cut back, 1 base at V and 2 bases at J, with 8 bases in the middle. The length of the CDR3 is 14 residues. The CDR3 nucleotides are TGTGCCAGCAGTTTATTTGAGGGCAACACTGAAGCTTTCTTT. As protein: CASSLFEGNTEAFF.

The chain is built from TRBV29-1 and TRBJ2-7; 9 bases agree with TRBD1. Germline V gene data show CDR1 as SQVTM and CDR2 as ANQGSEA. This CDR3 spans 13 amino acids. V shed 7 bases, J shed 2 bases, and the junction held 6 bases outside the gene matches. This chain's CDR3 is CSASGTGTYEQYF. CDR3 coding DNA: TGCAGCGCTTCCGGGACAGGGACCTACGAGCAGTACTTC.

This chain connects TRBV6-2 or TRBV6-3 to TRBJ1-1; 8 positions agree with TRBD1. Germline assignment: CDR1 MNHEY and CDR2 SVGEGT. The J segment lost 4 bases and the V segment lost 6 bases, leaving 4 bases of the junction unmatched. The CDR3 has 13 amino acids. CDR3 in amino acids: CASRQGASTEAFF. For the CDR3, the DNA is TGTGCCAGCAGGCAGGGGGCCAGCACTGAAGCTTTCTTT.

The chain couples TRBV7-3 to TRBJ2-5; weak D call: TRBD2 (6 bases). Trimming cost V 0 bases and J 1 base, with 9 bases left between them. The CDR3 is made up of 15 amino acids. Germline-derived CDR1 and CDR2 are SGHTA and FQGTGA. CDR3 bases: TGTGCCAGCAGCTTAACGGGGAGGTTCCAAGAGACCCAGTACTTC. Translating gives CASSLTGRFQETQYF.

Only a few counts were recorded for this clonotype. This chain uses TRBV5-1 with TRBJ1-2; TRBD1 agrees at 7 bases. Germline CDR1 SGHRS, CDR2 YFSETQ. V gave up 4 bases and J gave up 1 base; unmatched junction bases: 4. CDR3 length equals 14 residues. In DNA form, the CDR3 reads TGCGCCAGCAGCCGCGGGACAGATAACTATGGCTACACCTTC. Translated, it gives CASSRGTDNYGYTF.

The chain links TRBV7-9 to TRBJ1-4, with D maybe TRBD1 (6 bases). CDR3 length: 14 residues. Germline lookup yields CDR1 SEHNR and CDR2 FQNEAQ (reference sequence). V lost 3 bases, J lost 8 bases, and 13 bases lay in between. The CDR3 here is CASSFGGGREKLFF. The CDR3 region has the DNA TGTGCCAGCAGCTTCGGCGGGGGCCGAGAAAAACTGTTTTTT.

The chain joins TRBV20-1 to TRBJ2-1; 7 nucleotides align to TRBD1. With V trimmed by 5 bases and J by 15 bases, 10 bases remained unmatched. CDR3 length equals 11 residues. Germline CDR1 reads DFQATT; CDR2 reads SNEGSKA (reference sequence). The chain's CDR3 is CSALTGQAAFF. The CDR3 DNA reads TGCAGTGCTTTAACAGGACAGGCGGCGTTCTTC.

This sequence joins TRBV20-1 and TRBJ1-3; 9 bases are a match to TRBD1. V lost 6 bases, J lost 4 bases, and 4 bases stayed unmatched. CDR1 DFQATT and CDR2 SNEGSKA come from the germline V gene (reference sequence). The CDR3 is made up of 13 amino acids. The CDR3 bases are TGCAGTGCGGAGGGACAGGGAGGAAACACCATATATTTT. Protein product: CSAEGQGGNTIYF.

This clonotype turned up a few times. The chain links TRBV25-1 to TRBJ2-3, with 12 positions matching TRBD1. Germline loops: CDR1 MGHDK, CDR2 SYGVNS. This CDR3 contains 17 residues. Germline trimming cut 1 base from V and 4 bases from J; bases unmatched to any gene: 6. The CDR3 is CASSEWGQGAASDTQYF. CDR3 in DNA: TGTGCCAGCAGTGAATGGGGACAGGGGGCTGCGTCAGATACGCAGTATTTT.

V and J are TRBV27 and TRBJ2-7, with D possibly matching TRBD1 (5 bases). Between the trimmed V and J ends, which lost 5 bases and 2 bases, there was a span of 7 bases. The germline V gene encodes CDR1 MNHEY and CDR2 SMNVEV (reference sequence). This CDR3 is 12 amino acids long. CDR3 protein: CASSKGPYEQYF. CDR3 nucleotides: TGTGCCAGCAGTAAGGGGCCCTACGAGCAGTACTTC.

This clonotype was detected only once. The rearrangement links TRBV25-1 to TRBJ1-2; D call uncertain. Looked up from germline, CDR1 is MGHDK and CDR2 is SYGVNS. V was cut by 7 bases and J by 4 bases, with 13 bases left in between. The CDR3 contains 13 residues. CDR3 in amino acids: CASNKDGFYGYTF. The CDR3 nucleotides read TGTGCCAGCAATAAAGACGGATTCTATGGCTACACCTTC.

In this sample, this clonotype turned up a few times. The chain carries TRBV29-1 and TRBJ2-1; 12 bases fit TRBD2. The CDR3 length is 14 residues. In germline, CDR1 is SQVTM, CDR2 ANQGSEA. V shed 1 base and J 6 bases; nucleotides not matched to a gene: 1. In nucleotides, the CDR3 is TGCAGCGTTGAAGCTAGCGGGGGGGCCAATGAGCAGTTCTTC. Encoded protein: CSVEASGGANEQFF.

This chain uses TRBV13 with TRBJ2-2; TRBD1 agrees at 11 bases. V trimming: 7 bases; J trimming: 6 bases; junction bases outside the gene matches: 4. CDR3 length: 14 amino acids. CDR1 and CDR2 (germline): PRHDT, FYEKMQ (reference sequence). The CDR3 DNA reads TGTGCCAGCAACGGACAGGGGGCATCCGGGGAGCTGTTTTTT. Translation gives CASNGQGASGELFF.

This clonotype was detected only once. A junction boundary mismatches the germline segment, possibly from a read error. The chain uses TRBV7-9 and TRBJ1-4, with D possibly TRBD1 on 6 matching bases. CDR3 size: 13 residues. CDR1 SEHNR and CDR2 FQNEAQ come from the germline V gene (reference sequence). The CDR3 is CAGSLVGQIKLFF. The DNA of the CDR3 is TGTGCCGGCAGCTTAGTTGGACAGATTAAACTGTTTTTT.